This T cell receptor (beta chain) came from a study of blood T cell repertoires in COVID-19. The germline V and J ends were trimmed by 2 bases and 0 bases, with 11 bases remaining between them. Looked up from germline, CDR1 is SEHNR and CDR2 is FQNEAQ (reference sequence). The length of the CDR3 is 16 residues. Profiled with immunoSEQ multiplex PCR; TCRdb holds only in-frame clones, not every one. The sample shows approximately 90,000 clones, approximately 86% of them seen only once. The V and J genes are TRBV7-9 and TRBJ1-3; possibly TRBD1 for D (5 bases). Sequenced input: peripheral blood. This TCR derives from a man over 45 with acute or convalescent COVID-19. The CDR3 is CASSLSGGSSGNTIYF. The CDR3 DNA is TGTGCCAGCAGCTTATCTGGGGGGAGCTCTGGAAACACCATATATTTT.